Shown below are 27 T cell receptor beta chains from a single sample sequenced in a study of T-cell reconstitution after alpha-beta-depleted transplantation in children. The TCRbeta library incorporated unique molecular identifiers. TCRdb called the PCR reads again in MiXCR, with one record for every CDR3 protein. In the table there are a few hundred thousand distinct CDR3 sequences, roughly 13% of which are singletons. The sequencing used PBMCs, mostly from graft donor cells, collected 360 days after TCRalphabeta/CD19-depleted stem cell transplant. These receptors all come from a male patient aged 10 to 17 who had a stem cell transplant for acute myeloid leukemia, so the T cells may come from the graft donor.

The chain joins TRBV19 to TRBJ2-1; D is undetermined. This CDR3 comprises 16 residues. V shed 2 bases and J shed 7 bases, with 18 bases lying between them. CDR1 is LNHDA, CDR2 SQIVND, per germline (reference sequence). The DNA for the CDR3 is TGTGCCAGTAGTATAATCAGCCTAGTATCTTTGAATGAGCAGTTCTTC. Protein: CASSIISLVSLNEQFF.

This sequence joins TRBV27 and TRBJ1-2; D call uncertain. V was clipped by 3 bases and J by 4 bases, with 9 bases between them. Germline V gene data show CDR1 as MNHEY and CDR2 as SMNVEV (reference sequence). The CDR3 covers 13 residues. CDR3 coding DNA: TGTGCCAGCAGTTTCCCGGGAGGCTATGGCTACACCTTC. Encoded protein: CASSFPGGYGYTF.

This clonotype was found many times. V and J are TRBV5-1 and TRBJ2-7; D remains unclear. The V end lost 5 bases, the J end lost 0 bases, and 6 bases lay between the germline ends. The CDR3 totals 12 residues. Germline V CDR1 and CDR2: SGHRS, YFSETQ. In nucleotides, the CDR3 is TGCGCCAGCAGGCTGGGCTCCTACGAGCAGTACTTC. Translating it yields CASRLGSYEQYF.

This clonotype was recorded a few times. The chain joins TRBV5-1 to TRBJ2-4; TRBD1 or TRBD2 may be the D gene (5 bases each). The germline gives CDR1 SGHRS, CDR2 YFSETQ. This CDR3 has 12 amino acids. V was cut by 3 bases and J by 5 bases, with 6 bases left in between. Here the CDR3 DNA reads TGCGCCAGCAGCTGGGACCAAAACATTCAGTACTTC. This encodes CASSWDQNIQYF. Full variable domain (rest looked up from reference TRBV5-1 and TRBJ2-4): KAGVTQTPRYLIKTRGQQVTLSCSPISGHRSVSWYQQTPGQGLQFLFEYFSETQRNKGNFPGRFSGRQFSNSRSEMNVSTLELGDSALYLCASSWDQNIQYFGAGTRLSVL.

This clonotype was observed a handful of times. A junction boundary mismatches the germline segment, possibly from a read error. The V gene is TRBV7-7, the J gene TRBJ2-3; 7 nucleotides agree with TRBD2. Germline V gene data show CDR1 as SSHAT and CDR2 as FNYEAQ (reference sequence). The CDR3 sequence is 15 residues long. Here the CDR3 reads CASSLGGGPTDTQYF. DNA of the CDR3: TGTGCTAGCAGCTTAGGCGGGGGACCCACAGATACGCAGTATTTT. The full variable domain, its missing parts supplied by reference TRBV7-7 and TRBJ2-3, is GAGVSQSPRYKVTKRGQDVTLRCDPISSHATLYWYQQALGQGPEFLTYFNYEAQPDKSGLPSDRFSAERPEGSISTLTIQRTEQRDSAMYRCASSLGGGPTDTQYFGPGTRLTVL.

This chain uses TRBV29-1 with TRBJ2-5, with D perhaps assigned TRBD1 or TRBD2 (5 bases each). In germline, CDR1 is SQVTM, CDR2 ANQGSEA. The CDR3 covers 12 residues. The V gene lost 2 bases and the J gene lost 6 bases, with 10 bases spanning the gap. CDR3 amino acids: CSVEFGGQTQYF. CDR3 bases: TGCAGCGTTGAATTTGGGGGTCAGACCCAGTACTTC.

This clonotype has just a few counts. The chain employs TRBV12-3 or TRBV12-4 and TRBJ2-2; 10 bases are shared with TRBD1. This CDR3 has 16 residues. Trimming removed 8 bases from V and 4 bases from J; junction bases left unmatched: 10. CDR3 in amino acids: CASRKPRDRGTGELFF. The CDR3 DNA follows: TGTGCCAGCCGAAAACCCCGGGACAGGGGCACCGGGGAGCTGTTTTTT.

This clonotype has a handful of counts. This chain links TRBV3-1 with TRBJ2-6; maybe TRBD2 (5 bases). Per germline, CDR1 LGHDT and CDR2 YNNKEL (reference sequence). This CDR3 is built from 19 residues. V lost 0 bases, J lost 0 bases, and 15 bases lay in between. The CDR3 DNA is TGTGCCAGCAGCCAAGATCGGACTGGGAAGTTCTCTGGGGCCAACGTCCTGACTTTC. This translates into CASSQDRTGKFSGANVLTF.

The rearrangement uses TRBV11-2 and TRBJ2-3; 10 bases map to TRBD2. Losses at the gene ends were 5 bases for V and 3 bases for J; bases not matched to a gene: 14. The CDR3 runs 18 residues. Germline V lookup: CDR1 SGHAT, CDR2 FQNNGV. The CDR3 sequence is CASSRPIGLAGETDTQYF. The CDR3 nucleotides are TGTGCCAGCAGCCGACCTATAGGTCTAGCGGGAGAAACAGATACGCAGTATTTT.

The chain uses TRBV7-2 and TRBJ1-2; D remains ambiguous. The V and J ends lost 2 bases and 3 bases respectively, with 10 bases between them. Germline-derived CDR1 and CDR2 are SGHTA and FQGNSA. The CDR3 length is 14 residues. The CDR3 DNA is TGTGCCAGCAGCTTACAGCTGGGCGACTATGGCTACACCTTC. It encodes CASSLQLGDYGYTF.

This sequence joins TRBV5-6 and TRBJ2-5, with TRBD1 matching 10 bases. Losses at the gene ends were 4 bases for V and 2 bases for J; bases not matched to a gene: 5. Germline V gene sequence: CDR1 SGHDT, CDR2 YYEEEE. The CDR3 length is 15 residues. The CDR3 spells CASSEDRGLQETQYF. The CDR3 nucleotides read TGTGCCAGCAGCGAAGACAGGGGGCTACAAGAGACCCAGTACTTC. The full variable domain, completed using reference TRBV5-6 and TRBJ2-5, is DAGVTQSPTHLIKTRGQQVTLRCSPKSGHDTVSWYQQALGQGPQFIFQYYEEEERQRGNFPDRFSGHQFPNYSSELNVNALLLGDSALYLCASSEDRGLQETQYFGPGTRLLVL.

Comments on this clonotype: An end of the junction differs from the germline gene, which may be a read error. The V call is TRBV24-1, the J call TRBJ2-7, with D perhaps TRBD1 (5 bases). Per germline, CDR1 KGHDR and CDR2 SFDVKD. The CDR3 loop spans 15 amino acids. CDR3 in DNA: TGTGCCACCAGTGATTTAGAACAGGACCCCTACGATCAGTACTTC. Translated, it gives CATSDLEQDPYDQYF.

The CDR3: CASSDPGQGQETQYF. CDR3 sequence (DNA): TGTGCCAGCAGCGATCCGGGACAGGGCCAAGAGACCCAGTACTTC. V and J are TRBV7-6 and TRBJ2-5; 9 bases line up with TRBD1. Germline CDR1 is SGHVS and CDR2 is FNYEAQ. The V segment lost 5 bases and the J segment 1 base; nucleotides outside the gene matches: 5. CDR3 length equals 15 residues.

The chain uses TRBV28 and TRBJ2-7; 9 bases are shared with TRBD1. V shed 5 bases, J shed 5 bases, and the junction held 7 bases outside the gene matches. This CDR3 is built from 14 residues. Per germline, CDR1 MDHEN and CDR2 SYDVKM. The CDR3 DNA is TGTGCCAGCAGTAGATACAGGGGGCTGAACGAGCAGTACTTC. This sequence encodes CASSRYRGLNEQYF.

The table lists this clonotype with a few counts. The CDR3 spells CASKRPRLGETQYF. DNA for the CDR3: TGTGCCAGCAAGCGTCCTAGACTGGGAGAGACCCAGTACTTC. The J gene is TRBJ2-5, the V gene TRBV6-2 or TRBV6-3, with D unresolved. The germline CDR1 and CDR2 sequences are MNHEY and SVGEGT. CDR3 length: 14 amino acids. Trimming left V 7 bases short and J 4 bases short, with 16 bases between.

Ten or more counts support this clonotype. V gene TRBV27 combines with J gene TRBJ2-2; possible D gene TRBD2, 6 bases. From germline, CDR1 is MNHEY and CDR2 SMNVEV (reference sequence). The CDR3 is 16 residues long. V lost 3 bases and J 3 bases, leaving 14 bases between the germline ends. The CDR3 DNA reads as TGTGCCAGCAGTTTCATCCAGGGCGGGGACACCGGGGAGCTGTTTTTT. Its translation: CASSFIQGGDTGELFF.

This clonotype has a count of ten or more. The chain combines TRBV29-1 with TRBJ2-7; 7 bases map to TRBD1. The germline V gene encodes CDR1 SQVTM and CDR2 ANQGSEA. The J segment lost 5 bases and the V segment lost 4 bases, leaving 11 bases of the junction unmatched. The CDR3 contains 14 residues. CDR3 loop: CSVVIQGLVDEQYF. The CDR3 DNA is TGCAGCGTTGTCATACAGGGGCTAGTGGACGAGCAGTACTTC.

The chain carries TRBV7-9 and TRBJ2-7, with a possible D match to TRBD2 (6 bases). The CDR3 spans 14 residues. Germline assignment: CDR1 SEHNR and CDR2 FQNEAQ (reference sequence). The ends were cut back, 1 base at V and 6 bases at J, with 13 bases in the middle. CDR3: CASSLGSTRAEQYF. CDR3 nucleotides: TGTGCCAGCAGCTTAGGTTCGACTAGGGCCGAGCAGTACTTC.

This clonotype came up many times. This rearrangement joins TRBV28 to TRBJ2-2; D call uncertain. The CDR3 is 16 amino acids. Trimming removed 10 bases from V and 0 bases from J, with 18 bases in between. Germline CDR1 is MDHEN and CDR2 is SYDVKM. CDR3 sequence reads: CATQWAPGPNTGELFF. CDR3 nucleotide sequence: TGTGCCACCCAATGGGCGCCCGGTCCGAACACCGGGGAGCTGTTTTTT.

This clonotype came up a few times. The chain recombines TRBV21-1 with TRBJ2-1; TRBD2 is the table's D call, not checked against the DNA. TRBV21-1 is a listed pseudogene. CDR3 size: 18 residues. For the CDR3, the DNA is TGTGCCAAATACGAAATGGGGAGGGGCCCTAACTCCTACAATGAGCAGTTCTTC. This translates into CAKYEMGRGPNSYNEQFF.

The table lists this clonotype with a few counts. This sequence joins TRBV7-2 and TRBJ2-1; possible D gene TRBD2, 5 bases. The CDR3 loop spans 15 amino acids. The V gene's germline CDR1 is SGHTA and CDR2 FQGNSA. V lost 3 bases, J lost 8 bases, and 17 bases lay in between. CDR3 in amino acids: CASSLSGSQVHEQFF. The CDR3 region has the DNA TGTGCCAGCAGCTTGTCGGGATCCCAGGTCCATGAGCAGTTCTTC.

This rearrangement joins TRBV20-1 to TRBJ2-4; 12 positions agree with TRBD2. The CDR3 runs 17 residues. Germline CDR1 DFQATT, CDR2 SNEGSKA (reference sequence). Here the CDR3 DNA reads TGCAGGAGTATAGGGGGACTAGCGGGCGCAGCCAAAAACATTCAGTACTTC. Translating it yields CRSIGGLAGAAKNIQYF.

This clonotype appeared a few times. This sequence joins TRBV29-1 and TRBJ2-7, with D maybe TRBD2 (5 bases). The germline V gene encodes CDR1 SQVTM and CDR2 ANQGSEA. The CDR3 loop spans 14 amino acids. With 0 bases removed from V and 4 bases from J, the gap between germline ends came to 13 bases. CDR3 sequence: CSVEDPGKKYEQYF. The CDR3 DNA reads as TGCAGCGTTGAAGACCCCGGGAAAAAGTACGAGCAGTACTTC.

In its sample, this clonotype was seen a few times. CDR3 protein: CASSPSGAVGGVLNEQFF. The CDR3 DNA reads TGTGCCAGCAGCCCGTCGGGCGCGGTTGGCGGGGTCCTCAATGAGCAGTTCTTC. The genes are TRBV11-2 and TRBJ2-1; D is possibly TRBD2 (6 bases). V was pared by 5 bases and J by 6 bases, with 26 bases between. The CDR3 length is 18 residues. Germline V gene lookup returns CDR1 SGHAT and CDR2 FQNNGV.

This clonotype occurred a few times. The V call is TRBV20-1, the J call TRBJ2-7; 10 bases are a match to TRBD2. From germline, CDR1 is DFQATT and CDR2 SNEGSKA (reference sequence). V shed 3 bases, J shed 7 bases, and the junction held 9 bases outside the gene matches. This CDR3 is built from 14 residues. In nucleotides, the CDR3 is TGCAGTGCTAGTCCCCTAGCGGGAGTTCGGGAGCAGTACTTC. Amino acid sequence: CSASPLAGVREQYF.

This clonotype was detected a few times. The chain recombines TRBV20-1 with TRBJ1-1, with 10 bases lining up with TRBD1. The CDR3 is 19 residues long. J gave up 0 bases and V 1 base, and 14 bases lay outside the gene matches. The germline V gene encodes CDR1 DFQATT and CDR2 SNEGSKA (reference sequence). Here the CDR3 reads CSARGITWGQGSLNTEAFF. CDR3 nucleotide sequence: TGCAGTGCTAGAGGTATTACCTGGGGACAGGGGTCTCTGAACACTGAAGCTTTCTTT.

This clonotype was found a few times. The chain couples TRBV6-5 to TRBJ2-3; 13 bases line up with TRBD2. CDR1 MNHEY and CDR2 SVGAGI come from the germline V gene. The CDR3 consists of 16 residues. Unmatched junction bases numbered 5, after V lost 4 bases and J lost 4 bases. The CDR3 spells CASSLWTSGSADTQYF. The CDR3 nucleotides are TGTGCCAGCAGTTTATGGACTAGCGGGAGCGCAGATACGCAGTATTTT.